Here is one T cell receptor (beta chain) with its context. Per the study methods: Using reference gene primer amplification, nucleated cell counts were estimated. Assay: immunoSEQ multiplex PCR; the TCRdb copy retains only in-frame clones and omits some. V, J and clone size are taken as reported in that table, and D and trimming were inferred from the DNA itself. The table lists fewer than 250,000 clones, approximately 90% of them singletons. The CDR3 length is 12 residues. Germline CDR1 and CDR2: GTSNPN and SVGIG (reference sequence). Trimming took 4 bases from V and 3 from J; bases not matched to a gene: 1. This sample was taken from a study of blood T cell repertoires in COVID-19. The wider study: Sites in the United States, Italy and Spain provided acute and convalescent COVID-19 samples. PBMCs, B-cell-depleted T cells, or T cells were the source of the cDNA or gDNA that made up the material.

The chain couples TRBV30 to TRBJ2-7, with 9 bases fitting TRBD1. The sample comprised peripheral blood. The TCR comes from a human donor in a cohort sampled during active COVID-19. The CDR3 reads CAWKGQGYEQYF. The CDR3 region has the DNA TGTGCCTGGAAGGGACAGGGCTACGAGCAGTACTTC. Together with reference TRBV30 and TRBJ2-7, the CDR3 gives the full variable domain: SQTIHQWPATLVQPVGSPLSLECTVEGTSNPNLYWYRQAAGRGLQLLFYSVGIGQISSEVPQNLSASRPQDRQFILSSKKLLLSDSGFYLCAWKGQGYEQYFGPGTRLTVT.